This T cell receptor (beta chain) was retrieved from a study of cytomegalovirus exposure and HLA in healthy donors (dated by TCRdb to about 2017). Describing the broader study: According to a later analysis, the roughly 130 validation repertoires were produced on the same platform as the roughly 600 repertoires of the first cohort. The study aimed to test whether cataloging public T cell receptors could reveal signatures of past pathogen exposure. A separate validation cohort of approximately 120 different subjects was used in addition to the approximately 670-subject first cohort. To predict cytomegalovirus infection status, the study brought together high-throughput TCR immunosequencing, statistical association of individual TCRs with disease status, and machine learning. Here is what the overall study found, with its caveats: According to the authors, the approach could potentially be generalized to other disease states and immunological phenotypes. In vitro tests confirmed that a few of the cytomegalovirus-associated TCR beta chains recognize cytomegalovirus antigens. In the study, approximately 160 TCR beta chains were listed as associated with cytomegalovirus. While some public TCRs were present in many individuals, most TCR sequences turned up only very rarely across donors. The classifier was reported to diagnose cytomegalovirus status with high specificity and sensitivity in both the original cohort and the validation cohort. Subsequent analysis determined that TCRs grouped into clusters in the first cohort also showed a tendency toward co-occurrence across the 130 or so validation repertoires, and 94% of cluster scores exceeded 0. All 120 or so repertoires were used to score co-occurrence in the validation cohort in a later analysis, because that analysis had no HLA typing for the cohort.

To note about this clone: It has no known antigen specificity. No qualities accompany the bases; no much larger clone lies one base away.

V is cut back by 0 bases and J by 6 bases, with 5 bases in the junction unmatched. CDR3 length: 17 amino acids, cysteine to phenylalanine. Only the CDR3 part of the read is kept: 51 bases, read in frame from the first base. The germline V gene encodes CDR1 LNHNV and CDR2 YYDKDF (reference sequence). The library was generated by the immunoSEQ multiplex PCR assay. The authors processed their data as follows. A statistical classification framework was developed to diagnose cytomegalovirus status using the catalog of TCR beta chain sequences. Sourced from immuneACCESS, this table was stored by TCRdb with only in-frame sequences that have V and J called. A share of the clones is absent; for the studies checked, an unresolved V gene accounts for under half, and the remainder has no known explanation. That table is the source of V, J and clone size, and D and trimming were worked out from the DNA. This sample is represented by 70,000 to 80,000 clones; roughly 94% of them were singletons. Clones ranked in the top ten supply about 3.3% of the sample.

The donors were included in the validation cohort of approximately 120 subjects, a group kept apart from the roughly 690-subject first cohort. This receptor was obtained from a woman aged 18-35 years in good health and CMV-seropositive. Material for sequencing was PBMCs. The rearrangement joined TRBV15 to TRBJ2-3, and TRBD2 matches 14 of the central bases. CDR3 sequence: CATSRESGLAGEDTQYF. The nucleotide sequence reads TGTGCCACCAGCAGAGAGTCGGGACTAGCGGGAGAGGATACGCAGTATTTT.